The 4 T cell receptor beta chains below come from one sample, sequenced in a study of HIV-infected patients and healthy controls. cDNA was made from approximately 0.55 ug RNA using alpha and beta constant primers. Separate chain-specific third strand synthesis with multiplexing indices produced the alpha and beta libraries. TCRdb reprocessed the 5' RACE reads via MiXCR and lists one record per CDR3 protein. The sample lists some 9,600 distinct CDR3 sequences, around 7% occurring once. Whole blood was used without fractionation, so all unsorted peripheral T cells were included. Material: blood, obtained before antiretroviral therapy. These receptors all stem from an adult with HIV infection.

This clonotype was seen many times. The chain employs TRBV7-9 and TRBJ2-1; the D is unclear. The V gene lost 5 bases and the J gene lost 7 bases, with 18 bases spanning the gap. This CDR3 has 15 residues. CDR1 and CDR2 from the germline V gene are SEHNR and FQNEAQ (reference sequence). CDR3 residues: CASSHQVGVVNEQFF. The CDR3 DNA reads TGTGCCAGCAGCCACCAGGTGGGCGTCGTGAATGAGCAGTTCTTC.

The rearrangement uses TRBV2 and TRBJ2-3; TRBD1 or TRBD2 may be the D gene (5 bases each). This CDR3 spans 15 amino acids. CDR1 is SNHLY, CDR2 FYNNEI, per germline. Trimming took 6 bases from V and 4 from J, leaving 17 bases between them. The CDR3 sequence is CASRRGPASADTQYF. DNA for the CDR3: TGTGCCAGCAGGAGGGGCCCCGCTAGTGCAGATACGCAGTATTTT.

This clonotype was observed many times. V and J are TRBV12-3 or TRBV12-4 and TRBJ1-5; D remains ambiguous. V shed 6 bases and J shed 11 bases, with 11 bases lying between them. The CDR3 contains 11 residues. The CDR3, as DNA: TGTGCCAGCAGCGCCGACTCGGCCCAGCATTTT. Translated: CASSADSAQHF.

This clonotype showed up many times. V is TRBV7-2 and J is TRBJ2-5; perhaps D is TRBD1 or TRBD2 (6 bases each). CDR1 is SGHTA, CDR2 FQGNSA, per germline. The CDR3 has 15 amino acids. With 2 bases removed from V and 5 bases from J, the gap between germline ends came to 15 bases. The DNA for the CDR3 is TGTGCCAGCAGCTTATACTCCGGGGGCGGTGAGACCCAGTACTTC. This sequence encodes CASSLYSGGGETQYF.